These T cell receptor beta chains were read from a single sample in a study of memory CD4+ T cells and cytomegalovirus serostatus. Sequencing used immunoSEQ multiplex PCR; TCRdb keeps in-frame clones, though not all of them. The sample contains some 39,000 clones, roughly three quarters of which appear only once. The sequenced sample consisted of memory CD4+ T cells from blood. The source of these receptors is an adult in good health and CMV-seronegative. CDR3s leave out the opening cysteine and the closing phenylalanine or tryptophan. The order of the fields is CDR3 length, J gene, D gene, V gene, CDR3 protein. The D gene is left open where the match is weak.

len: 13; j_gene: TRBJ2-7; d_gene: .; v_gene: TRBV2; CDR3aa: ASSTGTADSYEQY
len: 12; j_gene: TRBJ1-1; d_gene: .; v_gene: TRBV5-4; CDR3aa: ASSLAGIPSEAF
len: 10; j_gene: TRBJ1-2; d_gene: .; v_gene: TRBV29-1; CDR3aa: SVDYRNYGYT
len: 12; j_gene: TRBJ1-1; d_gene: TRBD1; v_gene: TRBV10-3; CDR3aa: AIGDRGMNTEAF
len: 16; j_gene: TRBJ2-1; d_gene: TRBD2; v_gene: TRBV11-2; CDR3aa: ASSALTSGGASYNEQF
len: 12; j_gene: TRBJ1-6; d_gene: .; v_gene: TRBV11-1; CDR3aa: ASSLERGKSPLH
len: 17; j_gene: TRBJ2-1; d_gene: TRBD2; v_gene: TRBV5-6; CDR3aa: ASSNEYFGGTRRSAEQF
len: 11; j_gene: TRBJ2-7; d_gene: .; v_gene: TRBV15; CDR3aa: ATSRRGNNEQY
len: 11; j_gene: TRBJ1-1; d_gene: .; v_gene: TRBV18; CDR3aa: ASLTSATAEAF
len: 11; j_gene: TRBJ2-3; d_gene: .; v_gene: TRBV29-1; CDR3aa: SASGPSTDTQY
len: 14; j_gene: TRBJ2-4; d_gene: TRBD2; v_gene: TRBV30; CDR3aa: AWHPRLAVTKNIQY
len: 14; j_gene: TRBJ2-1; d_gene: .; v_gene: TRBV4-3; CDR3aa: ASSQDPQGSYNEQF
len: 10; j_gene: TRBJ2-3; d_gene: .; v_gene: TRBV7-2; CDR3aa: ASSFYGDTQY
len: 12; j_gene: TRBJ2-1; d_gene: TRBD2; v_gene: TRBV30; CDR3aa: ASQLGGGGYEQF
len: 9; j_gene: TRBJ2-5; d_gene: .; v_gene: TRBV30; CDR3aa: AWGQRETQY
len: 16; j_gene: TRBJ1-3; d_gene: .; v_gene: TRBV5-5; CDR3aa: ASSLRRGGGPQGNTIY
len: 12; j_gene: TRBJ1-2; d_gene: .; v_gene: TRBV5-6; CDR3aa: ASSLVRGGLGYT
len: 13; j_gene: TRBJ1-3; d_gene: .; v_gene: TRBV5-1; CDR3aa: ASSLAPDNGNTIY
len: 10; j_gene: TRBJ2-1; d_gene: .; v_gene: TRBV11-3; CDR3aa: ASSLGVNEQF
len: 16; j_gene: TRBJ2-3; d_gene: .; v_gene: TRBV7-6; CDR3aa: ASSLSSAGGTSTDTQY
len: 14; j_gene: TRBJ1-5; d_gene: .; v_gene: TRBV21-1; CDR3aa: ASSTKTGTSNQPQH
len: 11; j_gene: TRBJ2-2; d_gene: .; v_gene: TRBV6-6; CDR3aa: ASSSQTTGELF
len: 14; j_gene: TRBJ2-2; d_gene: TRBD2; v_gene: TRBV18; CDR3aa: ASSPHPSGDAGELF
len: 14; j_gene: TRBJ2-5; d_gene: TRBD2; v_gene: TRBV15; CDR3aa: ATSRGTSGGWETQY
len: 11; j_gene: TRBJ2-7; d_gene: .; v_gene: TRBV10-1; CDR3aa: ASSERESYEQY
len: 13; j_gene: TRBJ1-4; d_gene: .; v_gene: TRBV19; CDR3aa: ASTGRGGWGEKLF
len: 14; j_gene: TRBJ2-2; d_gene: TRBD2; v_gene: TRBV18; CDR3aa: ASSPSVQTGGGELF
len: 11; j_gene: TRBJ1-6; d_gene: .; v_gene: TRBV5-6; CDR3aa: ASSLTLNSPLH
len: 13; j_gene: TRBJ1-6; d_gene: .; v_gene: TRBV7-8; CDR3aa: ASSYKGTENSPLH
len: 12; j_gene: TRBJ1-4; d_gene: .; v_gene: TRBV4-3; CDR3aa: ASSPRVTNEKLF
len: 12; j_gene: TRBJ2-3; d_gene: .; v_gene: TRBV6-5; CDR3aa: ASSYSSWGDTQY
len: 10; j_gene: TRBJ1-4; d_gene: .; v_gene: TRBV28; CDR3aa: ASKRGREKLF
len: 15; j_gene: TRBJ1-2; d_gene: .; v_gene: TRBV19; CDR3aa: ASTDLRDGTGNYGYT
len: 13; j_gene: TRBJ1-1; d_gene: TRBD1; v_gene: TRBV18; CDR3aa: ASSAPGTGNTEAF
len: 11; j_gene: TRBJ2-7; d_gene: .; v_gene: TRBV19; CDR3aa: ASSQGQQYEQY
len: 12; j_gene: TRBJ1-6; d_gene: .; v_gene: TRBV7-9; CDR3aa: ASSFGDTHSPLH
len: 10; j_gene: TRBJ2-7; d_gene: .; v_gene: TRBV30; CDR3aa: AWSFQGYEQY
len: 9; j_gene: TRBJ2-7; d_gene: .; v_gene: TRBV20-1; CDR3aa: SARTGYEQY
len: 12; j_gene: TRBJ2-7; d_gene: .; v_gene: TRBV6-1; CDR3aa: ASKTLLSSYEQY
len: 12; j_gene: TRBJ1-6; d_gene: .; v_gene: TRBV27; CDR3aa: ASSSAPQYSPLH
len: 11; j_gene: TRBJ1-2; d_gene: .; v_gene: TRBV18; CDR3aa: ASSPGVLEGYT
len: 11; j_gene: TRBJ1-1; d_gene: .; v_gene: TRBV6-5; CDR3aa: ASSYSTVSEAF
len: 11; j_gene: TRBJ2-7; d_gene: TRBD1; v_gene: TRBV30; CDR3aa: AWSGPTGDAQY
len: 13; j_gene: TRBJ2-7; d_gene: .; v_gene: TRBV9; CDR3aa: ASSLREGVAYEQY
len: 11; j_gene: TRBJ1-5; d_gene: .; v_gene: TRBV2; CDR3aa: ASMTGSHQPQH
len: 13; j_gene: TRBJ2-2; d_gene: .; v_gene: TRBV7-6; CDR3aa: ASSGADRNTGELF
len: 14; j_gene: TRBJ2-3; d_gene: TRBD2; v_gene: TRBV7-2; CDR3aa: ASRSKLAGGRNTQY
len: 13; j_gene: TRBJ2-7; d_gene: .; v_gene: TRBV4-1; CDR3aa: ASSQGVWGDYEQY
len: 13; j_gene: TRBJ1-6; d_gene: .; v_gene: TRBV28; CDR3aa: ASSPSTGIYSPLH
len: 12; j_gene: TRBJ2-5; d_gene: TRBD1; v_gene: TRBV4-2; CDR3aa: ASSQGTGKGTQY
len: 13; j_gene: TRBJ1-2; d_gene: .; v_gene: TRBV14; CDR3aa: ASSSEHGQIYGYT
len: 12; j_gene: TRBJ2-1; d_gene: .; v_gene: TRBV30; CDR3aa: ACNYQKTYNEQF
len: 13; j_gene: TRBJ1-2; d_gene: .; v_gene: TRBV7-9; CDR3aa: ASSLEARSGRGYT
len: 13; j_gene: TRBJ2-3; d_gene: TRBD1; v_gene: TRBV5-5; CDR3aa: ASFGRDRSHFTQY
len: 12; j_gene: TRBJ2-5; d_gene: TRBD2; v_gene: TRBV7-6; CDR3aa: ASSPRLAGGVQY
len: 12; j_gene: TRBJ2-7; d_gene: TRBD2; v_gene: TRBV19; CDR3aa: ASSMRDFGGEQY
len: 14; j_gene: TRBJ1-6; d_gene: .; v_gene: TRBV18; CDR3aa: ASSPQSGDNHSPLH
len: 12; j_gene: TRBJ1-1; d_gene: TRBD1; v_gene: TRBV25-1; CDR3aa: ASSDRQGGTEAF
len: 13; j_gene: TRBJ1-6; d_gene: .; v_gene: TRBV15; CDR3aa: ATSRDPQGNSPLH
len: 14; j_gene: TRBJ1-2; d_gene: .; v_gene: TRBV19; CDR3aa: ASSPLDSERLYGYT